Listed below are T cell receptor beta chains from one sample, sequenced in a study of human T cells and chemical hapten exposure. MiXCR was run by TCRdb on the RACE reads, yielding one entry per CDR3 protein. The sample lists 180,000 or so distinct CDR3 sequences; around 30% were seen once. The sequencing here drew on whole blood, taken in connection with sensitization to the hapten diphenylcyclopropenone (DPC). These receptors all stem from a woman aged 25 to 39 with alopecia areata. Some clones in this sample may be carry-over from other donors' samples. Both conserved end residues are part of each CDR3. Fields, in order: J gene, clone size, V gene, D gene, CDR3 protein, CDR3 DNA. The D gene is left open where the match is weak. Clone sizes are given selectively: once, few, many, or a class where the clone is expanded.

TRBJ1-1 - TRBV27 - CASWSGGHQGFTEAFF TGTGCCAGCTGGAGTGGAGGCCACCAGGGATTCACTGAAGCTTTCTTT
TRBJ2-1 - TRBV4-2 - CASSQEPARGDEQFF TGTGCCAGCAGCCAAGAACCGGCCAGGGGGGATGAGCAGTTCTTC
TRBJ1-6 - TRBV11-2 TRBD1 CASRLQGSNSPLHF TGTGCCAGCAGGCTACAGGGGAGTAATTCACCCCTCCACTTT
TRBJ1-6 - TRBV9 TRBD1 CASSYRGRESPLHF TGTGCCAGCAGCTACAGGGGGCGGGAATCACCCCTCCACTTT
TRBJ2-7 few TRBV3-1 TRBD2 CASTWPGTNYEQYF TGTGCCAGCACCTGGCCCGGGACTAACTACGAGCAGTACTTC
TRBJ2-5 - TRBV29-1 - CSVSQGPETQYF TGCAGCGTTTCCCAGGGACCAGAGACCCAGTACTTC
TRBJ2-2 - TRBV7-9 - CASSSAGASTGELFF TGTGCCAGCAGCTCGGCGGGGGCCTCCACCGGGGAGCTGTTTTTT
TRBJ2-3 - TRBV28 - CASTQWALADDTQYF TGTGCCAGCACCCAGTGGGCACTTGCGGATGATACGCAGTATTTT
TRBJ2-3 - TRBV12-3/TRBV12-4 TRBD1 CASSLGTGGFTQYF TGTGCCAGCAGTTTAGGGACAGGGGGTTTTACGCAGTATTTT
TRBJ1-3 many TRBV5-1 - CASSLGSSGNTIYF TGTGCCAGCAGTTTAGGGAGCTCTGGAAACACCATATATTTT
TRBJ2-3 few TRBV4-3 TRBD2 CASSQEGRGVVTQYF TGCGCCAGCAGCCAAGAAGGACGGGGGGTGGTTACGCAGTATTTT
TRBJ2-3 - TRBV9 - CASSVQGFADTQYF TGTGCCAGCAGCGTCCAGGGGTTTGCAGATACGCAGTATTTT
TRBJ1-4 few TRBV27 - CASSLGPFEEKLFF TGTGCCAGCAGTTTAGGACCTTTCGAGGAAAAACTGTTTTTT
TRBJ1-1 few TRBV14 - CASSQGSVRSF TGTGCCAGCAGCCAAGGAAGTGTCAGGTCCTTT
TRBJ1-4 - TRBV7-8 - CASSFLQDATNEKLFF TGTGCCAGCAGCTTCCTGCAGGATGCAACTAATGAAAAACTGTTTTTT
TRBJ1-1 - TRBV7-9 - CASRDASYTEAFF TGTGCCAGCAGGGATGCAAGCTACACTGAAGCTTTCTTT
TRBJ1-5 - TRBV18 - CASSPVSRDQPQHF TGTGCCAGCTCACCAGTGAGCAGGGATCAGCCCCAGCATTTT
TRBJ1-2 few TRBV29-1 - CSVEDGFGYTF TGCAGCGTTGAAGATGGGTTTGGCTACACCTTC
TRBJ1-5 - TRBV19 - CASWTQISNQPQHF TGTGCCAGTTGGACACAGATTAGCAATCAGCCCCAGCATTTT
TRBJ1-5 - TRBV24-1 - CATSGVPQHF TGTGCCACCAGTGGGGTACCCCAGCATTTT
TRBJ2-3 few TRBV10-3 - CAITKTETDTQYF TGTGCCATCACCAAGACAGAAACAGATACGCAGTATTTT
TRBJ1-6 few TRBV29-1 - CSVEVGGNSPLHF TGCAGCGTTGAAGTAGGGGGTAATTCACCCCTCCACTTT
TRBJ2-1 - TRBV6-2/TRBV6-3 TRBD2 CAIPGTSVDEQFF TGTGCCATCCCAGGGACTAGCGTCGATGAGCAGTTCTTC
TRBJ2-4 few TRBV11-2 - CASSFAVVWGIQYF TGTGCCAGCAGCTTCGCCGTGGTTTGGGGCATTCAGTACTTC
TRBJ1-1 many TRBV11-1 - CASSFLRAKGEAFF TGTGCCAGCAGCTTCCTGAGGGCGAAGGGTGAAGCTTTCTTT
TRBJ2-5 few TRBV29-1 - CSVEVKLETQYF TGCAGCGTTGAAGTTAAGCTTGAGACCCAGTACTTC
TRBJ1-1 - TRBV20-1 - CSARGGANTEAFF TGCAGTGCTAGAGGGGGAGCGAACACTGAAGCTTTCTTT
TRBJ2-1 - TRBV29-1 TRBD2 CSVETSGRVHEQFF TGCAGCGTTGAGACTAGCGGGAGGGTCCATGAGCAGTTCTTC
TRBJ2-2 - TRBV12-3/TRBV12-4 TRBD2 CASSKGTSGGTGELFF TGTGCCAGCAGCAAGGGGACTAGCGGGGGCACCGGGGAGCTGTTTTTT
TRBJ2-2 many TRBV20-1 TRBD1 CSAGKQGATGELFF TGCAGTGCTGGGAAACAGGGGGCAACCGGGGAGCTGTTTTTT
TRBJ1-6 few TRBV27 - CASSLSGTVDSPLHF TGTGCCAGCAGTTTATCAGGGACGGTAGATTCACCCCTCCACTTT
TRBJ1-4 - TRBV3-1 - CASSRGGPNEKLFF TGTGCCAGCAGCCGGGGAGGGCCTAATGAAAAACTGTTTTTT
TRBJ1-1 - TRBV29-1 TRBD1 CSATGQKNTEAFF TGCAGCGCCACGGGACAGAAGAACACTGAAGCTTTCTTT
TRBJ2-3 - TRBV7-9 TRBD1 CASSLAGQSSTDTQYF TGTGCCAGCAGCTTAGCGGGACAGTCTAGCACAGATACGCAGTATTTT
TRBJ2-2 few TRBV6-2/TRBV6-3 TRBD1 CASTDRGTGELFF TGTGCCAGTACGGACAGGGGCACCGGGGAGCTGTTTTTT
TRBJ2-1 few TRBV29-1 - CSVESGTDYNEQFF TGCAGCGTTGAAAGCGGGACAGACTACAATGAGCAGTTCTTC
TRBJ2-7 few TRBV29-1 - CSAVWGARYEQYF TGCAGCGCGGTGTGGGGAGCGAGGTACGAGCAGTACTTC
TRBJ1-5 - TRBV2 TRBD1 CASMDREDQPQHF TGTGCCAGCATGGACAGGGAGGATCAGCCCCAGCATTTT
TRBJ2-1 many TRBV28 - CASSLTRERQFF TGTGCCAGCAGTTTAACACGGGAACGGCAGTTCTTC
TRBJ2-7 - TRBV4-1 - CASSQVVQGDYEQYF TGCGCCAGCAGCCAAGTTGTACAGGGCGACTACGAGCAGTACTTC
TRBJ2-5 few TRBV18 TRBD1 CASSPRQGRQETQYF TGTGCCAGCTCACCGAGACAGGGGAGGCAAGAGACCCAGTACTTC
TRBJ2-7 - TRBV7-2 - CASTRDFFSYEQYF TGTGCCAGCACCCGGGACTTTTTCTCCTACGAGCAGTACTTC
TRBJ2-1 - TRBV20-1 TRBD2 CSAPYGSGSSYNEQFF TGCAGTGCCCCTTACGGGAGCGGGAGCTCCTACAATGAGCAGTTCTTC
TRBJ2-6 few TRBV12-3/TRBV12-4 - CASSLMGSGANVLTF TGTGCCAGCAGTTTGATGGGCTCCGGGGCCAACGTCCTGACTTTC
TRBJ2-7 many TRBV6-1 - CASSEAGGYYEQYF TGTGCCAGCAGTGAAGCCGGGGGATACTACGAGCAGTACTTC
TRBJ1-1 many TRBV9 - CASTETTTGPRFTEAFF TGTGCCAGCACGGAGACAACGACAGGCCCGAGATTCACTGAAGCTTTCTTT
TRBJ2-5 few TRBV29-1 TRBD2 CSSGTSYEETQYF TGCAGCTCCGGGACTAGCTATGAAGAGACCCAGTACTTC
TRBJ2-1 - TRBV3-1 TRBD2 CASSQLAGGPREQFF TGTGCCAGCAGCCAACTCGCGGGGGGGCCACGGGAGCAGTTCTTC
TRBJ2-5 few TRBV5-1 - CASSSSVTGGQETQYF TGCGCCAGCAGCTCGTCCGTGACAGGAGGGCAAGAGACCCAGTACTTC
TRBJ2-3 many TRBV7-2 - CASSLTPGDTQYF TGTGCCAGCAGCTTAACCCCCGGGGATACGCAGTATTTT
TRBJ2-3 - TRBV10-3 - CAISEKGDTQYF TGTGCCATCAGTGAGAAGGGGGATACGCAGTATTTT
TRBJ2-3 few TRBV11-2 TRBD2 CASSFPQFGGLISTDTQYF TGTGCCAGCAGCTTTCCCCAATTCGGGGGGTTAATTAGCACAGATACGCAGTATTTT
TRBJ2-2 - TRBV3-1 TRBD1 CASSQDHGTGDSGELFF TGTGCCAGCAGCCAAGATCATGGGACAGGCGATTCCGGGGAGCTGTTTTTT
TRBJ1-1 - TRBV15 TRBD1 CATSRGGTGNTEAFF TGTGCCACCAGCAGAGGCGGGACAGGGAACACTGAAGCTTTCTTT
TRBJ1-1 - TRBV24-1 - CATKTVGTEAFF TGTGCCACCAAGACAGTGGGGACTGAAGCTTTCTTT
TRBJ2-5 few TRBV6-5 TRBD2 CASSKGLAGRGETQYF TGTGCCAGCAGCAAAGGACTAGCGGGGAGAGGAGAGACCCAGTACTTC